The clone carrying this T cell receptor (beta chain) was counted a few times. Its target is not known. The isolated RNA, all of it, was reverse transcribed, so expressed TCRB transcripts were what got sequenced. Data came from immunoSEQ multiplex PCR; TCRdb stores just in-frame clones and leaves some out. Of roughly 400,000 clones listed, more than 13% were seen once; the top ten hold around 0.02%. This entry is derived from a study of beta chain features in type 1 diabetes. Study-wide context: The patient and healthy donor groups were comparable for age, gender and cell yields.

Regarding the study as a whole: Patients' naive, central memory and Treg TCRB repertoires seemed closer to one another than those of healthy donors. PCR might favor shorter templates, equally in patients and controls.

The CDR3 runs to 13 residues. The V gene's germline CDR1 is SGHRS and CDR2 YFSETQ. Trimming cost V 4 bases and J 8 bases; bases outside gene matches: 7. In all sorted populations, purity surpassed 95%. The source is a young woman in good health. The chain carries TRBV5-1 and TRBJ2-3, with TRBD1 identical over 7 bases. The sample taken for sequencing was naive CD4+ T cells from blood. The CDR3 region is CASSPADRATQYF. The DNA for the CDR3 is TGCGCCAGCAGCCCGGCCGACAGGGCTACGCAGTATTTT.